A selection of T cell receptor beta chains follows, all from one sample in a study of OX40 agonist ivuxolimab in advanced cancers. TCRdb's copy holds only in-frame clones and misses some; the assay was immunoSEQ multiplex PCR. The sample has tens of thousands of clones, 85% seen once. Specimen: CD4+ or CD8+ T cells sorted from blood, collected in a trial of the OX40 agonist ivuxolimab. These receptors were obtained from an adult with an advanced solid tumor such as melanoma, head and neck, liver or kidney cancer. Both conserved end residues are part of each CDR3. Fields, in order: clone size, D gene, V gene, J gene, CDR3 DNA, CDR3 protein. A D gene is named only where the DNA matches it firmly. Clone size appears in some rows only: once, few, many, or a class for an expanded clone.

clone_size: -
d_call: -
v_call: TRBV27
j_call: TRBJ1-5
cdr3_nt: TGTGCCACACGAGGGGCAGCCCTTAGCAATCAGCCCCAGCATTTT
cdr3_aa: CATRGAALSNQPQHF

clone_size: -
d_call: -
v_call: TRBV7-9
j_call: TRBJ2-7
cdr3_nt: TGTGCCAGCAGCTTGAGTGGGGGGAGCTACGAGCAGTACTTC
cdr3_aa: CASSLSGGSYEQYF

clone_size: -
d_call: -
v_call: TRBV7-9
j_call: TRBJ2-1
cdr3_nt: TGTGCCAGCAGCTCCCGTAGCCACAGCTCCTACAATGAGCAGTTCTTC
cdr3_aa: CASSSRSHSSYNEQFF

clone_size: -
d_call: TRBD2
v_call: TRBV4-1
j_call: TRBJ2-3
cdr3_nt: TGCGCCAGCAGCCAAAGGGCCGCGGGGGGCCTCACAGATACGCAGTATTTT
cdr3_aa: CASSQRAAGGLTDTQYF

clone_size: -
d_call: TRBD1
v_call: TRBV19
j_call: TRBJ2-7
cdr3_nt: TGTGCCAGTAGTACCGGGACAGGGTTCTTCGAGCAGTACTTC
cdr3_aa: CASSTGTGFFEQYF

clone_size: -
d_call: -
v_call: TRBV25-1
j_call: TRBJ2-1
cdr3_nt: TGTGCCAGCAGCCGCCGAGAAGGCGGGGACTACAATGAGCAGTTCTTC
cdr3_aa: CASSRREGGDYNEQFF

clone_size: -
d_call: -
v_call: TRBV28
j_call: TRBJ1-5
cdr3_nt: TGTGCCAGCGAAGCGGATGATAGCAATCAGCCCCAGCATTTT
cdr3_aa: CASEADDSNQPQHF

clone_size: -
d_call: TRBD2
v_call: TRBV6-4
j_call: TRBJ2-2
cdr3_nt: TGTGCCAGCAGCCGGGGGGAGAACACCGGGGAGCTGTTTTTT
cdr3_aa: CASSRGENTGELFF

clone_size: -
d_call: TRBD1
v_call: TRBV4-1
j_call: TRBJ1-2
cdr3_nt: TGCGCCAGCAGCCAAGGGGACAGGTTGAACTATGGCTACACCTTC
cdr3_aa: CASSQGDRLNYGYTF

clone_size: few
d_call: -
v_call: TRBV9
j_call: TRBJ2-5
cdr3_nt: TGTGCCAGCAGCGCCCCCCGGGTCGTCCAACTGCCGGGTTTAGAGACCCAGTACTTC
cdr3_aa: CASSAPRVVQLPGLETQYF

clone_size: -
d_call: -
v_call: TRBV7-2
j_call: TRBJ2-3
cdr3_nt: TGTGCCAGCAGCTTAGCTGTGCCCCCCACAGATACGCAGTATTTT
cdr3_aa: CASSLAVPPTDTQYF

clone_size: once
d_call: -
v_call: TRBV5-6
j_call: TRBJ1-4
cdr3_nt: TGTGCCAGCAGCCAATCTATCTCGTTTGGGCTGGAAAAACTGTTTTTT
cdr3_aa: CASSQSISFGLEKLFF

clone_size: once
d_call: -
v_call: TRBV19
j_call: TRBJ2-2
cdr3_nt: TGTGCCAGTAGTATAGGCCAGGGCGGCACCGGGGAGCTGTTTTTT
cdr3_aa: CASSIGQGGTGELFF

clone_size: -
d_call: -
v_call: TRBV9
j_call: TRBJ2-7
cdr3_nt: TGTGCCAGCAGCGGTGGCTTGGGGGTCCAATACGAGCAGTACTTC
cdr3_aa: CASSGGLGVQYEQYF

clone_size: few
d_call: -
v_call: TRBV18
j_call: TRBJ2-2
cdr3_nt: TGTGCCAGCTCACGGCAGGCCAAGCAAAGGACCGGGGAGCTGTTTTTT
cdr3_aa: CASSRQAKQRTGELFF

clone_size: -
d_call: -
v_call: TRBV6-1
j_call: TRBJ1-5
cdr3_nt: TGTGCCAGCAGCGCAGGGGTTGGTGTGGAGCCCCAGCATTTT
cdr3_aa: CASSAGVGVEPQHF

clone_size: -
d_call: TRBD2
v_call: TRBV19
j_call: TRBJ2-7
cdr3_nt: TGTGCCAGTAGTATGACTAGCGGCTCCTACGAGCAGTACTTC
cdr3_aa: CASSMTSGSYEQYF

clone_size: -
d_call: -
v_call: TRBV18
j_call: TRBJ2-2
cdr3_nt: TGTGCCAGCTCACCCCCTAGGGGGGTTACCGGGGAGCTGTTTTTT
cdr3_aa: CASSPPRGVTGELFF

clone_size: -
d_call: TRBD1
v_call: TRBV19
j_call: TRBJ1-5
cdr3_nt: TGTGCCAGTAGTTTTAGAGACAGGGGAAATCAGCCCCAGCATTTT
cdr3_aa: CASSFRDRGNQPQHF

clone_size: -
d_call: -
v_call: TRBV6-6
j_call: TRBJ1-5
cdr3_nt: TGTGCCAGCAGCCGGACGGGCGGGCAGCCCCAGCATTTT
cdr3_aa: CASSRTGGQPQHF

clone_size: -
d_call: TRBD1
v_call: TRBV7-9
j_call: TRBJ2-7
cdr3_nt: TGTGCCAGCAGCTTAGCGCCGACAGGGGGAGGTTACGAGCAGTACTTC
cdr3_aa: CASSLAPTGGGYEQYF

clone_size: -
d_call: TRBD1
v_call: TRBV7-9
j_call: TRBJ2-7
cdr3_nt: TGTGCCACCAATGGTGGGACAGCGTACGAGCAGTACTTC
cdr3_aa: CATNGGTAYEQYF

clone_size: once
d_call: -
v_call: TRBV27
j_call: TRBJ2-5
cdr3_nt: TGTGCCAGCGCGGGGCTACAAGAGACCCAGTACTTC
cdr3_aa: CASAGLQETQYF

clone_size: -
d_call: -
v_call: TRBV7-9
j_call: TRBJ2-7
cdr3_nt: TGTGCCAGCAGCTTTTGGTTGAACGAGCAGTACTTC
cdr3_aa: CASSFWLNEQYF

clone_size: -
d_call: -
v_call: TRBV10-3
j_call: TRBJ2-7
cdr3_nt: TGTGCCATCAGACCGGGACAACGGAACGAGCAGTACTTC
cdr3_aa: CAIRPGQRNEQYF

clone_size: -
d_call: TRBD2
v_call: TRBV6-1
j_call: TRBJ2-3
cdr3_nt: TGTGCCAGCAGTCTAGCGGGGGGAACAGCAGATACGCAGTATTTT
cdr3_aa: CASSLAGGTADTQYF

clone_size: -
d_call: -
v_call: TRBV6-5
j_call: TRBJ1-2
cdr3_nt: TGTGCCAGCAGTTACAACTTATTGGGCAGCAACTATGGCTACACCTTC
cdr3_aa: CASSYNLLGSNYGYTF

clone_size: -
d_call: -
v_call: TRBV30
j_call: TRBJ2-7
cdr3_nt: TGTGCAACGCCGGGGGAGAGCTCCTACGAGCAGTACTTC
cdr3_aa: CATPGESSYEQYF

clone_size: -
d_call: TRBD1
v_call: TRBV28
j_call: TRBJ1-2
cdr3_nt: TGTGCCAGCATCCCTTTAGGGGGCAGCGGCTATGGCTACACCTTC
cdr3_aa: CASIPLGGSGYGYTF